This T cell receptor (beta chain) was captured in a study of CD4 T cells in relation to SARS-CoV-2 and coronaviruses. Overall study context: No peptide or an HIV-1 Nef peptide pool served as negative control. Shared crossreactive spike epitopes were mapped to their HLA restriction. Findings and caveats of the study: Pre-pandemic and post-infection samples never came from the same donor. About 65% of donors had memory CD4+ clonotypes crossrecognizing SARS-CoV-2 and common cold coronavirus spike.

The protocol was immunoSEQ multiplex PCR, while the TCRdb copy is restricted to in-frame clones and leaves out a portion. There are tens of thousands of clones in the sample; roughly 72% occur only once, and about a sixth lies in the top ten. Only one count was recorded for this clone. What it binds is not known. V lost 8 bases, J lost 1 base, and 5 bases lay in between. Per the germline V gene, CDR1 is MNHNY and CDR2 is SVGAGI (reference sequence). This CDR3 is built from 11 residues. Unexposed donor CD4+ T cells date from about 2011-2018, before the COVID-19 pandemic. After ten to eleven days of culture, CD4+ T cells were isolated.

The rearrangement links TRBV6-6 to TRBJ1-1; TRBD1 might be the D (5 bases). Material: CD4+ T cells from PBMCs, cultured in vitro. The sequence derives from a human donor in good health. The CDR3 loop reads CASDRNTEAFF. CDR3 sequence (DNA): TGTGCCAGCGACAGGAACACTGAAGCTTTCTTT.